These 3 T cell receptor beta chains came from one sample sequenced in a study of control samples from healthy donors and cancer patients. TCRdb's copy holds only in-frame clones and misses some; the assay was immunoSEQ multiplex PCR. The table includes roughly 55,000 clones, 95% to 97% detected once. Material for sequencing was blood. The origin of the receptors is a woman younger than 35 in good health.

This sequence joins TRBV5-1 and TRBJ2-7; D is perhaps TRBD2 (5 bases). Germline V gives CDR1 SGHRS, CDR2 YFSETQ. The CDR3 extends over 15 amino acids. Trimming cost V 0 bases and J 0 bases, with 10 bases left between them. CDR3 in DNA: TGCGCCAGCAGCTTGGCCACGGGGTTCTCCTACGAGCAGTACTTC. Translating gives CASSLATGFSYEQYF.

The count of this clone is one. The V call is TRBV6-5, the J call TRBJ1-4, with D uncertain. Germline V CDR1 and CDR2: MNHEY, SVGAGI. Deletions cut 5 bases from V and 2 bases from J, with 9 bases between. This CDR3 spans 14 amino acids. CDR3 bases: TGTGCCAGCAGTCTAGACACCACTAATGAAAAACTGTTTTTT. This encodes CASSLDTTNEKLFF.

The rearrangement joins TRBV2 to TRBJ1-1; D unclear. V was pared by 4 bases and J by 5 bases, with 11 bases between. The V gene's germline CDR1 is SNHLY and CDR2 FYNNEI. The CDR3 is 13 amino acids. The CDR3: CASSVQPGTEAFF. The CDR3 DNA follows: TGTGCCAGCAGTGTACAGCCGGGGACTGAAGCTTTCTTT.